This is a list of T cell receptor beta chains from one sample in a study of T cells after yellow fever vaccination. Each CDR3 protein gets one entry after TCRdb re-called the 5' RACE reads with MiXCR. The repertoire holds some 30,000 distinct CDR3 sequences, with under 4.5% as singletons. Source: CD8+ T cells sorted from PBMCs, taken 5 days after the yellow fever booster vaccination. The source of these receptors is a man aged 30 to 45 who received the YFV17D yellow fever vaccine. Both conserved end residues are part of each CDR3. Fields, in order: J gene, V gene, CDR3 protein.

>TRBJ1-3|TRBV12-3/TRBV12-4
CASSLVLDGNTIYF
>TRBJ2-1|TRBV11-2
CASTLGGGSYNEQFF
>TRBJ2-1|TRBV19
CASSIVTGSSYNEQFF
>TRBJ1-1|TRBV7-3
CASSLGYNTEAFF
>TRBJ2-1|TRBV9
CASSSPYDNEQFF
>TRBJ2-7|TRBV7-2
CASSQTLTGRYYEQYF
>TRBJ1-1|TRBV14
CASSQVQTEAFF
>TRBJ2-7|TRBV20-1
CSAPGLAGFHEQYF
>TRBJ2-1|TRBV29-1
CSVVGGRTEQFF
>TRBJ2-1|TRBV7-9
CASNTQAQDAYNEQFF
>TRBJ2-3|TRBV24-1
CATSDFGLGHAQYF
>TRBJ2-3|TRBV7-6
CASSLAEDTQYF
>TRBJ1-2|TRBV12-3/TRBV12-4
CASSFGDGYTF
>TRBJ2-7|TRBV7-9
CASSFKSGDSSSYEQYF
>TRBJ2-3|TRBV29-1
CSYPQREGGPDTQYF
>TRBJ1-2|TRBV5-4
CASSAWSPVDGYTF
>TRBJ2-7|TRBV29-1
CSVQGTSGRAGYEQYF
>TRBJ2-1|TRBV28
CASSLGLAQSSYNEQFF
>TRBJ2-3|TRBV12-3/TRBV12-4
CASSLGTSGDTQYF
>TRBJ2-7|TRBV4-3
CASSQEDQGRYEQYF
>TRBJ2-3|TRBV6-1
CASNPSGISTDTQYF
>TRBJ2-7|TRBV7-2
CASGAYLGGLEQYF
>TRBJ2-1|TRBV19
CASSLRLAGYNEQFF
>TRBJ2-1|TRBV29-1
CSVEVRAGVVNEQFF
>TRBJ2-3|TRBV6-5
CASSFYAMRTDTQYF
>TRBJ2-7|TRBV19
CASSFGDIYEQYF
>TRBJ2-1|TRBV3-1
CASSQGTSGLYNEQFF
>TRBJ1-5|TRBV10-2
CASSEFGGGNQPQHF
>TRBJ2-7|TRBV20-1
CSAAMSWTDPTYEQYF
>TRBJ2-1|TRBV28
CASIGVRNEQFF
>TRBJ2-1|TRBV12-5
CASVQGAGEQFF
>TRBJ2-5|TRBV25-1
CASRQGNGETQYF
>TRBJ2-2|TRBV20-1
CSATTGNTGELFF
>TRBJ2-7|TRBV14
CASSQGRTGIGSYEQYF
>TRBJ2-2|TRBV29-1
CSVEAGEAGELFF
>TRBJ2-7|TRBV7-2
CASSWLANSYEQYF
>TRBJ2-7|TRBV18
CASSPSLGDPYEQYF
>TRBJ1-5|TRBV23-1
CASRPGQLSNQPQHF
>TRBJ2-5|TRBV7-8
CATKTGVRETQYF
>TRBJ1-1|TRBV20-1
CSARDNRGNTEAFF
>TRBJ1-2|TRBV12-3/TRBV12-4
CASSHTTTGYGYTF
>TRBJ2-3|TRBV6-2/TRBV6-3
CASTVPTGTRTDTQYF
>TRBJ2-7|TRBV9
CAGSLRTSGSGSEQYF
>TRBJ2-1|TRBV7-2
CASSLMRSSYNEQFF
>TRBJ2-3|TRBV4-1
CASSQDQPTDTQYF
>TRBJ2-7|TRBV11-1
CASSDMAIGPGQGHFYEQYF
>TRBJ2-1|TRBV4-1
CASSGFLAGGPNEQFF
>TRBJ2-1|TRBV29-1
CSGQGLSSYNEQFF